The clone carrying this T cell receptor beta chain turned up a few times. Using its own MiXCR run on the 5' RACE reads, TCRdb lists one record per CDR3 protein. The table has around 40,000 distinct CDR3 sequences, around 6.5% seen once; the top ten hold about 22%. These data belong to a study of early T cells in non-severe SARS-CoV-2 infection. Germline CDR1 is SQVTM and CDR2 is ANQGSEA. V was trimmed by 1 base and J by 2 bases, leaving 6 bases between them. The CDR3 has 14 residues. The sequence came from an adult who was a healthcare worker with PCR-confirmed SARS-CoV-2 infection or an uninfected control (not recorded which). Sequencing was performed on whole blood, taken at baseline. The V and J genes are TRBV29-1 and TRBJ2-6; D is unresolved. The DNA of the CDR3 is TGCAGCGTTGAAGGCAACACTGGGGCCAACGTCCTGACTTTC. Its translation is CSVEGNTGANVLTF. The variable domain in full, with the rest retrieved from reference TRBV29-1 and TRBJ2-6, is SAVISQKPSRDICQRGTSLTIQCQVDSQVTMMFWYRQQPGQSLTLIATANQGSEATYESGFVIDKFPISRPNLTFSTLTVSNMSPEDSSIYLCSVEGNTGANVLTFGAGSRLTVL.